This T cell receptor (beta chain) was identified in a study of CD8+ T cells in alopecia areata. Looking at the study overall: Dosing spanned 6 to 18 months on tofacitinib, then 6 months off drug.

Treatment specified: oral pan-JAK inhibitor, 5-10 mg twice daily. From germline, CDR1 is SEHNR and CDR2 FQNEAQ (reference sequence). V lost 2 bases and J lost 2, with 7 bases in between. CDR3 length: 13 residues. RNA extraction was followed by reverse transcription into cDNA, which acted as the sequencing template. The assay was immunoSEQ multiplex PCR, and TCRdb's table has in-frame clones only and misses some. The data hold about 90,000 clones, with around 47% observed a single time. Only a few counts were recorded for this clone. The specimen was CD8+ T cells sorted from blood, collected at week 24, from a patient treated with tofacitinib. V usage is TRBV7-9 and J usage is TRBJ2-7; D ambiguous. This clonotype originated in a human donor with alopecia areata. The CDR3 loop reads CASSLRHPYEQYF. CDR3 sequence (DNA): TGTGCCAGCAGCTTAAGACACCCCTACGAGCAGTACTTC.